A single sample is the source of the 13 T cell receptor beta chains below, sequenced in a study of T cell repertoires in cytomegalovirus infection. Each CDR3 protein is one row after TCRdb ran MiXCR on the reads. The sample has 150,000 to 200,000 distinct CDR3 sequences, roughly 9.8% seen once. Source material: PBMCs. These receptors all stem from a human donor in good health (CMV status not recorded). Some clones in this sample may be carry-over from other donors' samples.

CDR3 coding DNA: TGTGCCAGCGTCACAACGGGACTAGCGTCGACAAATTCCTACGAGCAGTACTTC. Protein: CASVTTGLASTNSYEQYF. V and J are TRBV28 and TRBJ2-7; TRBD2 agrees at 10 bases. V lost 8 bases, J lost 1 base, and 17 bases stayed unmatched. CDR1 and CDR2 from the germline V gene are MDHEN and SYDVKM. This CDR3 is 18 amino acids long.

The CDR3 here is CSVESSHLIYGYTF. CDR3 coding DNA: TGCAGCGTTGAAAGCAGCCATCTCATCTATGGCTACACCTTC. The chain recombines TRBV29-1 with TRBJ1-2; D ambiguous. This CDR3 has 14 amino acids. Germline-derived CDR1 and CDR2 are SQVTM and ANQGSEA. V was pared by 2 bases and J by 4 bases, with 14 bases between.

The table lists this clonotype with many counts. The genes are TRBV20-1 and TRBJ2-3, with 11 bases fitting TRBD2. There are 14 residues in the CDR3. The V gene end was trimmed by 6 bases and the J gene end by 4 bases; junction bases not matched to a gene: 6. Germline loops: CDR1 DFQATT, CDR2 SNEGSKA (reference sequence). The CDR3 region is CSARTSGPSDTQYF. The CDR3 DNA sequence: TGCAGTGCCCGGACTAGCGGGCCATCAGATACGCAGTATTTT.

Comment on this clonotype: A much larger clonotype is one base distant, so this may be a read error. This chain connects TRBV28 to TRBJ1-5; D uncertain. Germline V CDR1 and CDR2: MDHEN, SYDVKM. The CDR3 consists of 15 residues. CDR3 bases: TGTGACAGCAATTTACTAGCAGATAGCAATCAGCCCCAGCATTTT. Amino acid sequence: CDSNLLADSNQPQHF.

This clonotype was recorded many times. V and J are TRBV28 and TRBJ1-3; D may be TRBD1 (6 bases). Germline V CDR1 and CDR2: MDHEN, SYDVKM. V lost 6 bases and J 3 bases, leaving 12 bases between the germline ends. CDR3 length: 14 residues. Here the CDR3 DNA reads TGTGCCAGCAGGCCCCAGGGGAGTGGAAACACCATATATTTT. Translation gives CASRPQGSGNTIYF. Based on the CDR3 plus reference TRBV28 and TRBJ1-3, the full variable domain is DVKVTQSSRYLVKRTGEKVFLECVQDMDHENMFWYRQDPGLGLRLIYFSYDVKMKEKGDIPEGYSVSREKKERFSLILESASTNQTSMYLCASRPQGSGNTIYFGEGSWLTVV.

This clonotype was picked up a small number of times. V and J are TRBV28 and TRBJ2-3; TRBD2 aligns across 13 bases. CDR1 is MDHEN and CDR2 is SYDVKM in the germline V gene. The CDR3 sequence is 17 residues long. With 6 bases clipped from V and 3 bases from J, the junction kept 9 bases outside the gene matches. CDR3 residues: CASSSNGLAGVTDTQYF. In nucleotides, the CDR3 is TGTGCCAGCAGCTCCAACGGACTAGCGGGAGTAACAGATACGCAGTATTTT.

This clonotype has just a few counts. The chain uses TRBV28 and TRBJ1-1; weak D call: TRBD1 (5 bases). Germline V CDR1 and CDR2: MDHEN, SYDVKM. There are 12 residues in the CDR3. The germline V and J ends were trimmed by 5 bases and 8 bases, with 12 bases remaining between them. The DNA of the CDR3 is TGTGCCAGCAGTACCCCGACAGAAGAAGCTTTCTTT. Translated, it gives CASSTPTEEAFF.

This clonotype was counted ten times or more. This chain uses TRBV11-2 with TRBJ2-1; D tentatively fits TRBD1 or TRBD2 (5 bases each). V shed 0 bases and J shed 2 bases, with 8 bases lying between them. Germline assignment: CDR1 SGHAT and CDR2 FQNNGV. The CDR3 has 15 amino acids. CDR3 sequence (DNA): TGTGCCAGCAGCTTAGATCGGGACGCCTACAATGAGCAGTTCTTC. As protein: CASSLDRDAYNEQFF.

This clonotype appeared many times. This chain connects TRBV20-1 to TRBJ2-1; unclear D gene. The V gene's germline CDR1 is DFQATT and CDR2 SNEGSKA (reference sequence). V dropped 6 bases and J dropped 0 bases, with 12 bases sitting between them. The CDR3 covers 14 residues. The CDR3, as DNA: TGCAGTGCAACGACGCCAAGCTCCTACAATGAGCAGTTCTTC. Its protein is CSATTPSSYNEQFF.

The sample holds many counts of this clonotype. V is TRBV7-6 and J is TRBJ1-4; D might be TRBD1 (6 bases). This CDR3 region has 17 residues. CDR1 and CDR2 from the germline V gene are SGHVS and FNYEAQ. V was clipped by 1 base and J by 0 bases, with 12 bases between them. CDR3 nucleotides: TGTGCCAGCAGCTTAGGGTCAGGGGTTGCAACTAATGAAAAACTGTTTTTT. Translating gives CASSLGSGVATNEKLFF.

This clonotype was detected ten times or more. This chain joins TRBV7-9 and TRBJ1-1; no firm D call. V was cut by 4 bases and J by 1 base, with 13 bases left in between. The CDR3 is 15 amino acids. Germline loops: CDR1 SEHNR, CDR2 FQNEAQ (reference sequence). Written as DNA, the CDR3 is TGTGCCAGCAGCTCAACAAGGCCAGGGAACACTGAAGCTTTCTTT. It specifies CASSSTRPGNTEAFF.

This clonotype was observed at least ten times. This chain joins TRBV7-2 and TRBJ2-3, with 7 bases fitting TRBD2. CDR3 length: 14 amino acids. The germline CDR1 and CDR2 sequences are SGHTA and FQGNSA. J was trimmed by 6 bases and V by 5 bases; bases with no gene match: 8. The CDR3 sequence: CASSARLAPDTQYF. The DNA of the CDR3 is TGTGCCAGCAGCGCTCGACTAGCACCCGATACGCAGTATTTT. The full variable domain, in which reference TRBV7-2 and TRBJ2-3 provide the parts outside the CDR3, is GAGVSQSPSNKVTEKGKDVELRCDPISGHTALYWYRQSLGQGLEFLIYFQGNSAPDKSGLPSDRFSAERTGGSVSTLTIQRTQQEDSAVYLCASSARLAPDTQYFGPGTRLTVL.

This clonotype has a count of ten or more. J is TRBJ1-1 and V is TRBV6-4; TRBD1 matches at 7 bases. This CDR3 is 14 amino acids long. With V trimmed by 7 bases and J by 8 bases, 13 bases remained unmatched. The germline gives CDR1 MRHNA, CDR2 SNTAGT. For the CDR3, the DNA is TGTGCCAGCAAAACGTTCCCGGGACAGCTCGAAGCTTTCTTT. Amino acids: CASKTFPGQLEAFF.